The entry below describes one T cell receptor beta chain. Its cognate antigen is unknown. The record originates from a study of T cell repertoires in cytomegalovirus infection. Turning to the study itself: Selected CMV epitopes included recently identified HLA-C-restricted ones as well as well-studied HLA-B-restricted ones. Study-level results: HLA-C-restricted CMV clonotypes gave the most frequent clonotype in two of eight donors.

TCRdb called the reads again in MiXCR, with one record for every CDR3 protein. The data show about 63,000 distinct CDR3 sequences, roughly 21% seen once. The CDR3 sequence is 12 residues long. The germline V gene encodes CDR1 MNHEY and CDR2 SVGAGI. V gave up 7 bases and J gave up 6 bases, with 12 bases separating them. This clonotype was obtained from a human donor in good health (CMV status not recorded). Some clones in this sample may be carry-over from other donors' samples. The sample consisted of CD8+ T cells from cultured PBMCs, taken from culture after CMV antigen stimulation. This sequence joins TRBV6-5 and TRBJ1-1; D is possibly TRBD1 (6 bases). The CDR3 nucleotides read TGTGCCAGCATGTACAAGGGGGCTGAAGCTTTCTTT. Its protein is CASMYKGAEAFF.